The entry below describes one T cell receptor beta chain. The data originate from a study of blood T cell repertoires in COVID-19. Study-wide context: PBMCs, B-cell-depleted T cells, or T cells provided the cDNA or gDNA that made up the material.

This CDR3 spans 15 amino acids. Germline CDR1 reads SGHVS; CDR2 reads FNYEAQ. Trimming shortened V by 6 bases and J by 5 bases, and 17 bases separated the two germline ends. Original processing methods: Reference gene primers were amplified, and this amplification served to estimate nucleated cell counts. Assay: immunoSEQ multiplex PCR; the TCRdb copy retains only in-frame clones and omits some. V, J and clone size are those of that table, while D and trimming were read from the DNA. The table includes roughly 250,000 clones, around 88% detected once. Sequenced sample: peripheral blood. The chain is built from TRBV7-6 and TRBJ2-1; a weak D match, TRBD1 (6 bases). This clonotype originated in a young man with acute or convalescent COVID-19. The CDR3 sequence is CASSTKGVGHNEQFF. The CDR3 DNA sequence: TGTGCCAGCAGTACGAAGGGGGTGGGCCACAATGAGCAGTTCTTC.